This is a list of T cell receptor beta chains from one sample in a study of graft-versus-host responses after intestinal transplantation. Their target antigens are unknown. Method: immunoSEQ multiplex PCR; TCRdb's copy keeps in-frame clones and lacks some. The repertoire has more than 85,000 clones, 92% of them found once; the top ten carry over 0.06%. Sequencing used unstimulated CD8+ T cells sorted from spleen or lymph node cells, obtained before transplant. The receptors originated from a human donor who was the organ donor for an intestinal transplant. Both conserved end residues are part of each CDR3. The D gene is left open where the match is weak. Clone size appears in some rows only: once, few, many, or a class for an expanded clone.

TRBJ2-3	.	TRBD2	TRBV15	CATSRTSGGVTDTQYF	TGTGCCACCAGCAGGACTAGCGGAGGGGTCACAGATACGCAGTATTTT
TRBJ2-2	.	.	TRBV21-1	CASSKPTAAIAGELFF	TGTGCCAGCAGCAAACCAACGGCAGCGATTGCCGGGGAGCTGTTTTTT
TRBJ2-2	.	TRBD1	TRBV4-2	CASSRTGSPGELFF	TGTGCCAGCAGCCGGACAGGGAGTCCCGGGGAGCTGTTTTTT
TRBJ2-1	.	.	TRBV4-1	CASSQDKNYDYNEQFF	TGCGCCAGCAGCCAAGATAAAAACTATGACTACAATGAGCAGTTCTTC
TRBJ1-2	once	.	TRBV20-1	CSASRGYGYTF	TGCAGTGCTAGCAGGGGCTATGGCTACACCTTC
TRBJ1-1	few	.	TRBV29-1	CSVPGEKEAFF	TGCAGCGTTCCCGGGGAGAAAGAAGCTTTCTTT
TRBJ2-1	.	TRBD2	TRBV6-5	CASSGLAGGQGEQFF	TGTGCCAGCAGTGGACTAGCGGGAGGCCAGGGGGAGCAGTTCTTC
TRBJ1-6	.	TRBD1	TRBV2	CASRFLPTGADDSPLHF	TGTGCCAGCAGATTTTTGCCGACAGGGGCCGACGATTCACCCCTCCACTTT
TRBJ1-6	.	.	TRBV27	CASSFSGGNSPLHF	TGTGCCAGCAGTTTTTCGGGGGGGAATTCACCCCTCCACTTT
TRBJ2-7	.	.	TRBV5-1	CASSNRDLSYEQYF	TGCGCCAGCAGCAACAGGGACCTCTCCTACGAGCAGTACTTC
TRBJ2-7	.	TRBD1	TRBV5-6	CASSFTGQGFEQYF	TGTGCCAGCAGCTTCACCGGACAGGGGTTCGAGCAGTACTTC
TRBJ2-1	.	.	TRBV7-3	CASSSDSNNEQFF	TGTGCCAGCAGCTCCGACAGCAACAATGAGCAGTTCTTC
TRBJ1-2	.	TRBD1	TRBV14	CASEPAGTGRYGYTF	TGTGCCAGCGAACCTGCTGGGACAGGGCGCTATGGCTACACCTTC
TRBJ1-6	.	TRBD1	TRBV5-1	CASSLVPIRTGGNSPLHF	TGCGCCAGCAGCTTGGTTCCTATTAGGACAGGGGGCAATTCACCCCTCCACTTT
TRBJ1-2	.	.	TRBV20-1	CKYKDGDGYTF	TGCAAATACAAAGACGGGGATGGCTACACCTTC
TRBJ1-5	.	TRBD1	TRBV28	CASSLFSDRGEQPQHF	TGTGCCAGCAGTTTATTCTCGGACAGGGGAGAACAGCCCCAGCATTTT
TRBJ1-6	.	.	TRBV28	CASLSVEEERSPLHF	TGTGCCAGCCTATCGGTAGAGGAGGAGCGATCACCCCTCCACTTT